One sample yielded the 26 T cell receptor beta chains listed below, sequenced in a study of blood T cell repertoires in COVID-19. TCRdb's table, derived via immunoSEQ multiplex PCR, lists solely in-frame clones and lacks some. The table lists fewer than 50,000 clones, roughly 70% of them singletons. The specimen was peripheral blood. These receptors originate from a man older than 75 with acute or convalescent COVID-19.

The chain employs TRBV6-5 and TRBJ1-4; D gene uncertain. The germline V and J ends were trimmed by 4 bases and 8 bases, with 17 bases remaining between them. The CDR3 covers 15 residues. Germline V gene data show CDR1 as MNHEY and CDR2 as SVGAGI. The CDR3 region is CASSSAAREPEKLFF. CDR3 in DNA: TGTGCCAGCAGTTCCGCCGCGCGGGAACCAGAAAAACTGTTTTTT.

J is TRBJ1-6 and V is TRBV23-1, with 10 bases identical to TRBD1. TRBV23-1 is recorded as an ORF, its role being uncertain. The CDR3 loop spans 19 amino acids. J was trimmed by 4 bases and V by 2 bases; bases with no gene match: 11. CDR3 in amino acids: CASSQKDRGEIMYNSPLHF. DNA of the CDR3: TGCGCCAGCAGTCAAAAGGACAGGGGGGAAATTATGTATAATTCACCCCTCCACTTT.

The chain employs TRBV18 and TRBJ1-1; 11 bases match TRBD1. The V segment lost 2 bases and the J segment 0 bases; nucleotides outside the gene matches: 5. Germline CDR1 reads KGHSH; CDR2 reads LQKENI. This CDR3 has 17 amino acids. CDR3 in amino acids: CASSPRGTGGVNTEAFF. DNA of the CDR3: TGTGCCAGCTCACCAAGGGGGACAGGGGGTGTGAACACTGAAGCTTTCTTT.

This sequence joins TRBV18 and TRBJ1-1; the match to TRBD1 covers 10 bases. CDR1 and CDR2 (germline): KGHSH, LQKENI. Trimming removed 3 bases from V and 8 bases from J; junction bases left unmatched: 6. The CDR3 is made up of 14 amino acids. CDR3 residues: CASSPDRTGGEAFF. CDR3 nucleotides: TGTGCCAGCTCACCGGACAGGACAGGGGGAGAAGCTTTCTTT.

The chain recombines TRBV19 with TRBJ1-2; tentatively, D is TRBD1 (6 bases). The ends were cut back, 6 bases at V and 6 bases at J, with 23 bases in the middle. The germline V gene encodes CDR1 LNHDA and CDR2 SQIVND (reference sequence). The CDR3 totals 16 residues. The CDR3 region has the DNA TGTGCCAGTAGACTACAGGGTGTAGGGATTACGGATGGCTACACCTTC. It specifies CASRLQGVGITDGYTF.

The rearrangement links TRBV7-9 to TRBJ2-7, with 10 bases matching TRBD2. Germline V gene lookup returns CDR1 SEHNR and CDR2 FQNEAQ (reference sequence). V dropped 0 bases and J dropped 6; count of bases not matched to a gene: 8. The CDR3 spans 16 residues. The CDR3 DNA reads TGTGCCAGCAGCTTAGCGCGTGGAGCGGGGGGGCTCGAGCAGTACTTC. Translating gives CASSLARGAGGLEQYF.

The V and J genes are TRBV7-9 and TRBJ1-1, with 7 bases aligning to TRBD1. Trimming cost V 5 bases and J 1 base; bases outside gene matches: 7. The CDR3 extends over 15 amino acids. Looked up from germline, CDR1 is SEHNR and CDR2 is FQNEAQ (reference sequence). CDR3 residues: CASSTDRVKNTEAFF. The CDR3 DNA reads TGTGCCAGCAGCACCGACAGGGTTAAGAACACTGAAGCTTTCTTT.

The chain combines TRBV29-1 with TRBJ2-1; 12 bases map to TRBD2. The germline CDR1 and CDR2 sequences are SQVTM and ANQGSEA. There are 13 residues in the CDR3. V shed 4 bases, J shed 16 bases, and the junction held 11 bases outside the gene matches. CDR3 DNA sequence: TGCAGCGTTGGGACTAGCGGGACACGGGGATTTTTCTTC. Translating it yields CSVGTSGTRGFFF.

The V call is TRBV4-3, the J call TRBJ2-4, with 9 bases identical to TRBD2. Germline CDR1 reads LGHNA; CDR2 reads YSLEER. The ends lost 0 bases at V and 10 bases at J; junction bases unmatched: 10. The CDR3 sequence is 16 residues long. Here the CDR3 DNA reads TGCGCCAGCAGCCAAGAATTAATAGCGGGAGATCGTATTCAGTACTTC. It codes for CASSQELIAGDRIQYF.

This clone occurred a few times. The genes are TRBV7-9 and TRBJ1-2; TRBD1 matches at 11 bases. Germline assignment: CDR1 SEHNR and CDR2 FQNEAQ (reference sequence). This CDR3 contains 14 residues. V shed 6 bases, J shed 4 bases, and the junction held 4 bases outside the gene matches. For the CDR3, the DNA is TGTGCCAGCAGGCCGGGACAGGGGGTCTATGGCTACACCTTC. As protein: CASRPGQGVYGYTF.

This clone showed up just a few times. The chain employs TRBV7-9 and TRBJ2-2, with D maybe TRBD2 (6 bases). The ends were cut back, 1 base at V and 3 bases at J, with 15 bases in the middle. The V gene's germline CDR1 is SEHNR and CDR2 FQNEAQ (reference sequence). CDR3 length: 17 amino acids. Here the CDR3 reads CASSLGRVLAHTGELFF. CDR3 sequence (DNA): TGTGCCAGCAGCTTAGGGAGGGTACTAGCTCACACCGGGGAGCTGTTTTTT.

The chain recombines TRBV7-6 with TRBJ1-4; no firm D call. The CDR3 contains 13 residues. Trimming cost V 4 bases and J 7 bases, with 10 bases left between them. Germline assignment: CDR1 SGHVS and CDR2 FNYEAQ. This CDR3 is CASSSREGEKLFF. The CDR3 DNA reads as TGTGCCAGCAGCTCCAGAGAGGGTGAAAAACTGTTTTTT.

The V and J genes are TRBV5-1 and TRBJ1-1, with 12 bases aligning to TRBD1. The CDR3 contains 16 residues. The V and J ends lost 4 bases and 6 bases, in that order; junction bases with no gene match: 10. Germline V CDR1 and CDR2: SGHRS, YFSETQ. The CDR3 region has the DNA TGCGCCAGCAGCCCGGGACAGGGGGCGAGGATTCCTGAAGCTTTCTTT. This translates into CASSPGQGARIPEAFF. The full variable domain, with the rest looked up from reference TRBV5-1 and TRBJ1-1, is KAGVTQTPRYLIKTRGQQVTLSCSPISGHRSVSWYQQTPGQGLQFLFEYFSETQRNKGNFPGRFSGRQFSNSRSEMNVSTLELGDSALYLCASSPGQGARIPEAFFGQGTRLTVV.

This clone has a single count. This chain joins TRBV7-9 and TRBJ2-3; D gene ambiguous. V was pared by 8 bases and J by 0 bases, with 9 bases between. The CDR3 length is 13 residues. Germline V gene sequence: CDR1 SEHNR, CDR2 FQNEAQ (reference sequence). The CDR3, as DNA: TGTGCCAGCCTACTCGATAGCACAGATACGCAGTATTTT. Its translation: CASLLDSTDTQYF.

The rearrangement uses TRBV3-1 (or the pseudogene TRBV3-2) and TRBJ2-7; TRBD2 matches 10 bases. In germline, CDR1 is LGHDT, CDR2 YNNKEL (reference sequence). The CDR3 loop spans 17 amino acids. V was clipped by 0 bases and J by 2 bases; unmatched bases: 7. CDR3 protein: CASSQERIAGGAYEQYF. As DNA, the CDR3 is TGTGCCAGCAGCCAAGAACGGATAGCGGGGGGCGCCTACGAGCAGTACTTC.

This clone was observed a few times. V is TRBV7-9 and J is TRBJ2-7, with D perhaps matching TRBD1 (6 bases). V lost 5 bases and J lost 4, with 15 bases in between. This CDR3 is built from 14 residues. Germline V lookup: CDR1 SEHNR, CDR2 FQNEAQ (reference sequence). The DNA of the CDR3 is TGTGCCAGCAGCGACGAATACAGGGAATACGAGCAGTACTTC. Translation gives CASSDEYREYEQYF.

The chain links TRBV30 to TRBJ2-7; TRBD1 might be the D (6 bases). CDR1 and CDR2 (germline): GTSNPN, SVGIG (reference sequence). The V and J ends lost 0 bases and 4 bases respectively, with 7 bases between them. The CDR3 extends over 12 amino acids. CDR3 sequence (DNA): TGTGCCTGGAGTGTACAGGGTTACGAGCAGTACTTC. The encoded protein is CAWSVQGYEQYF.

The chain has TRBV5-1 and TRBJ2-7, with D possibly matching TRBD2 (6 bases). The CDR3 is 16 residues long. Germline values: CDR1 SGHRS, CDR2 YFSETQ. Trimming took off 2 bases at V and 6 bases at J, with 21 bases between the two ends. CDR3 nucleotides: TGCGCCAGCAGCTTCTATACTGGACGGTCCGGGGGCGAGCAGTACTTC. Translating gives CASSFYTGRSGGEQYF.

The chain links TRBV9 to TRBJ2-4; TRBD2 agrees at 10 bases. The CDR3 is made up of 16 amino acids. The V gene end was trimmed by 0 bases and the J gene end by 8 bases; junction bases not matched to a gene: 8. Germline assignment: CDR1 SGDLS and CDR2 YYNGEE. Here the CDR3 reads CASSVGLAGAGDIQYF. DNA of the CDR3: TGTGCCAGCAGCGTAGGGCTAGCGGGAGCTGGGGACATTCAGTACTTC.

This clone was detected a few times. As DNA, the CDR3 is TGTGCCAGCAGCTTGCCCAGCGGGAGGGCCCAGCAGTACTTC. This translates into CASSLPSGRAQQYF. V is TRBV5-6 and J is TRBJ2-7; 10 nucleotides align to TRBD2. This CDR3 has 14 amino acids. Germline V CDR1 and CDR2: SGHDT, YYEEEE. The V segment lost 1 base and the J segment 8 bases; nucleotides outside the gene matches: 6.

The V gene is TRBV27, the J gene TRBJ2-2; TRBD2 aligns across 8 bases. The CDR3 contains 17 residues. Germline V gene lookup returns CDR1 MNHEY and CDR2 SMNVEV (reference sequence). Trimming took 7 bases from V and 2 from J; bases not matched to a gene: 12. The CDR3 coding sequence is TGTGCCAGCACCTCTAGTAGCGGGGATTCTAACACCGGGGAGCTGTTTTTT. Translated: CASTSSSGDSNTGELFF.

The CDR3 protein is CASSPREWNTEAFF. The CDR3 region has the DNA TGTGCCAGCAGCCCCCGAGAGTGGAACACTGAAGCTTTCTTT. The rearrangement links TRBV7-9 to TRBJ1-1, with D unresolved. This CDR3 spans 14 amino acids. Germline CDR1 reads SEHNR; CDR2 reads FQNEAQ (reference sequence). Trimming left V 5 bases short and J 1 base short, with 11 bases between.

This clone was picked up a small number of times. This chain links TRBV5-6 with TRBJ2-1; 7 bases are shared with TRBD2. The V gene end was trimmed by 0 bases and the J gene end by 5 bases; junction bases not matched to a gene: 8. In germline, CDR1 is SGHDT, CDR2 YYEEEE. CDR3 length equals 16 residues. CDR3 sequence: CASSLGHLAANNEQFF. The CDR3 nucleotides read TGTGCCAGCAGCTTGGGGCACCTAGCGGCCAACAATGAGCAGTTCTTC.

V gene TRBV7-9 combines with J gene TRBJ2-7; D unclear. Trimming left V 4 bases short and J 0 bases short, with 13 bases between. CDR3 length: 15 amino acids. Germline V gives CDR1 SEHNR, CDR2 FQNEAQ (reference sequence). The CDR3 here is CASSSTEASSYEQYF. Here the CDR3 DNA reads TGTGCCAGCAGCTCGACCGAGGCGAGCTCCTACGAGCAGTACTTC.

The chain carries TRBV5-1 and TRBJ1-2; TRBD1 is a possible D gene (6 bases). With 2 bases removed from V and 0 bases from J, the gap between germline ends came to 20 bases. From germline, CDR1 is SGHRS and CDR2 YFSETQ. The CDR3 sequence is 18 residues long. The CDR3 sequence: CASSLRGQTERANYGYTF. CDR3 in DNA: TGCGCCAGCAGCTTACGGGGACAAACCGAAAGAGCTAACTATGGCTACACCTTC.

The rearrangement uses TRBV9 and TRBJ1-4; 9 bases line up with TRBD1. CDR3 size: 15 residues. The germline V gene encodes CDR1 SGDLS and CDR2 YYNGEE. J was trimmed by 7 bases and V by 3 bases; bases with no gene match: 7. DNA of the CDR3: TGTGCCAGCAGCGGAGCGACAGGGGGGATTGAAAAACTGTTTTTT. The encoded protein is CASSGATGGIEKLFF.